The sequence of this T cell receptor beta chain was determined in a study of blood T cell repertoires in COVID-19. As for the study in general: Spain, Italy and the United States supplied samples that represented acute and convalescent COVID-19. Nucleic acid was either cDNA or gDNA, and it came from T cells, B-cell-depleted T cells, or PBMCs.

As handled by the study authors: Quantification of nucleated cells was approximated via reference gene primer amplification. Method: immunoSEQ multiplex PCR; TCRdb's copy keeps in-frame clones and lacks some. V and J calls and clone size are as listed in that table; D and trimming were resolved from the DNA. Here the sample spans some 150,000 clones, approximately 86% being singletons. Only one count was recorded for this clone. With 5 bases removed from V and 6 bases from J, the gap between germline ends came to 16 bases. The V gene's germline CDR1 is SGHVS and CDR2 FQNEAQ. The CDR3 runs 15 residues.

V is TRBV7-8 and J is TRBJ2-2; maybe TRBD2 (6 bases). This sequence was found in an elderly woman in a cohort sampled during active or convalescent COVID-19. The sample taken for sequencing was peripheral blood. The CDR3 loop reads CASSARLDGAGELFF. DNA of the CDR3: TGTGCCAGCAGCGCCCGACTAGACGGAGCCGGGGAGCTGTTTTTT. Combining the CDR3 with reference TRBV7-8 and TRBJ2-2 gives the whole variable domain GAGVSQSPRYKVAKRGQDVALRCDPISGHVSLFWYQQALGQGPEFLTYFQNEAQLDKSGLPSDRFFAERPEGSVSTLKIQRTQQEDSAVYLCASSARLDGAGELFFGEGSRLTVL.